This TCR beta chain was sequenced for a study of technical replicates of blood from several donors. This table comes from immunoSEQ multiplex PCR, and its TCRdb copy is limited to in-frame clones, with some not included. The data hold 65,000 to 95,000 clones, with roughly 93% observed a single time. The sequencing input was T cells isolated from PBMCs. The sequence was obtained from a human donor in good health.

Here the CDR3 reads CATGIRAEGPTQYF. The CDR3 nucleotides are TGTGCCACCGGAATCAGGGCAGAAGGCCCCACTCAGTATTTT. The chain couples TRBV15 to TRBJ2-3; D possibly corresponds to TRBD1 (5 bases). Looked up from germline, CDR1 is LNHNV and CDR2 is YYDKDF (reference sequence). V was shortened by 8 bases and J by 12 bases, with 24 bases between the two germline ends. The CDR3 sequence is 14 residues long.